A selection of T cell receptor beta chains follows, all from one sample in a study of T cell repertoires in cytomegalovirus infection. Antigen specificity for these receptors is unknown. TCRdb recomputed calls from the reads with MiXCR, one row per CDR3 protein. The data contain hundreds of thousands of distinct CDR3 sequences, about a third of them singletons. Sequenced material: cultured CD8+ T cells from PBMCs, taken from culture after CMV antigen stimulation. These receptor sequences come from a human donor in good health (CMV status not recorded). Some clones in this sample may be carry-over from other donors' samples. Both conserved end residues are part of each CDR3. D genes are given only for firm matches. Clone size appears in some rows only: once, few, many, or a class for an expanded clone.

v_gene	abundance	d_gene	j_gene	CDR3aa	CDR3nt
TRBV12-3/TRBV12-4	NA	NA	TRBJ2-3	CASNLGTPDTQYF	TGTGCCAGCAACCTAGGGACACCAGATACGCAGTATTTT
TRBV6-1	many	NA	TRBJ1-2	CASTPRRDRGYGYTF	TGTGCCAGCACCCCCCGGAGGGACCGAGGCTATGGCTACACCTTC
TRBV7-9	NA	NA	TRBJ2-7	CASSAPGRSYEQYF	TGTGCCAGCAGCGCGCCAGGACGGTCCTACGAGCAGTACTTC
TRBV7-6	many	NA	TRBJ2-2	CASSLGGLGTGELFF	TGTGCCAGCAGCTTAGGCGGACTGGGCACCGGGGAGCTGTTTTTT
TRBV5-8	NA	TRBD1	TRBJ1-1	CASSSSGTGLYTEAFF	TGTGCCAGCAGCTCCTCCGGGACAGGGCTGTACACTGAAGCTTTCTTT
TRBV5-4	NA	NA	TRBJ2-1	CASALGGPGNEQFF	TGTGCCAGCGCATTGGGCGGGCCCGGGAATGAGCAGTTCTTC
TRBV25-1	NA	NA	TRBJ2-7	CASTSQIHDYEQYF	TGTGCCAGCACCTCTCAGATCCACGACTACGAGCAGTACTTC
TRBV20-1	NA	TRBD1	TRBJ2-7	CSASKGAPGQYF	TGCAGTGCTAGTAAGGGGGCGCCTGGGCAGTACTTC
TRBV6-6	few	NA	TRBJ1-2	CASSTFEPGGNYGYTF	TGTGCCAGCAGTACCTTCGAGCCCGGGGGGAACTATGGCTACACCTTC
TRBV10-3	NA	NA	TRBJ2-3	CAILDKGRTDTQYF	TGTGCCATCCTAGATAAGGGACGCACAGATACGCAGTATTTT
TRBV7-9	few	NA	TRBJ1-4	CASSGAISREKLFF	TGTGCCAGCAGCGGGGCCATCTCGCGGGAAAAACTGTTTTTT
TRBV11-2	NA	NA	TRBJ1-1	CASSLVDMGLGTEAFF	TGTGCCAGCAGCTTAGTTGACATGGGGCTGGGAACTGAAGCTTTCTTT
TRBV7-1	NA	TRBD1	TRBJ2-7	CASQGGNSYEQYF	TGTGCCTCCCAAGGGGGCAACTCCTACGAGCAGTACTTC
TRBV7-1	NA	NA	TRBJ1-1	CASSWLKEAFF	TGTGCCAGCAGCTGGTTAAAAGAAGCTTTCTTT
TRBV2	NA	NA	TRBJ1-6	CALREEAYNSPLHF	TGTGCCTTACGGGAGGAAGCCTATAATTCACCCCTCCACTTT
TRBV12-3/TRBV12-4	many	NA	TRBJ1-2	CASSFEERGLYGYTF	TGTGCCAGCAGTTTCGAGGAGAGAGGGCTCTATGGCTACACCTTC
TRBV9	NA	NA	TRBJ2-7	CASSVEAGSEQYF	TGTGCCAGCAGCGTAGAGGCAGGGAGCGAGCAGTACTTC
TRBV5-6	few	NA	TRBJ1-1	CASSSDSAEAFF	TGTGCCAGCAGCTCCGATAGCGCTGAAGCTTTCTTT
TRBV19	NA	TRBD1	TRBJ1-1	CASSIASTGPEAFF	TGTGCCAGTAGTATAGCCTCGACAGGGCCTGAAGCTTTCTTT
TRBV29-1	NA	NA	TRBJ2-7	CSVEDPRSYEQYF	TGCAGCGTTGAAGATCCAAGGTCCTACGAGCAGTACTTC
TRBV27	NA	NA	TRBJ1-1	CASSLSAGKEAFF	TGTGCCAGCAGTTTATCAGCCGGGAAAGAAGCTTTCTTT
TRBV28	NA	NA	TRBJ1-5	CASSLLLTQPQHF	TGTGCCAGCAGTTTATTATTGACTCAGCCCCAGCATTTT
TRBV6-1	few	NA	TRBJ1-5	CASSLRQIDQPQHF	TGTGCCAGCAGCCTCAGACAAATCGATCAGCCCCAGCATTTT
TRBV12-3/TRBV12-4	NA	TRBD2	TRBJ2-3	CASSLAGLRLAGGAETQYF	TGTGCCAGCAGTTTAGCGGGGCTTAGACTAGCGGGGGGGGCAGAGACGCAGTATTTT
TRBV6-1	NA	NA	TRBJ2-1	CASSFPRDGSGFNEQFF	TGTGCCAGCAGTTTTCCCCGGGACGGCAGCGGGTTCAATGAGCAGTTCTTC
TRBV7-8	many	NA	TRBJ2-1	CASSSRDPYLHEQFF	TGTGCCAGCAGCTCGCGGGACCCCTACCTCCATGAGCAGTTCTTC
TRBV20-1	few	TRBD1	TRBJ1-1	CSARWGTGDTEAFF	TGCAGTGCCCGCTGGGGGACAGGGGACACTGAAGCTTTCTTT
TRBV7-4	NA	NA	TRBJ1-2	CASSSVGGYTF	TGTGCCAGCAGCTCAGTAGGTGGCTACACCTTC
TRBV6-2/TRBV6-3	NA	TRBD2	TRBJ2-7	CASSSGLLAGAAYEQYF	TGTGCCAGCAGTAGCGGGCTGCTAGCGGGGGCCGCCTACGAGCAGTACTTC
TRBV7-9	few	NA	TRBJ2-4	CASSSGNIQYF	TGTGCCAGCAGCTCTGGAAACATTCAGTACTTC
TRBV7-2	few	TRBD1	TRBJ2-2	CASSVVVRTGFAGELFF	TGTGCCAGCAGCGTAGTTGTACGGACAGGGTTCGCCGGGGAGCTGTTTTTT
TRBV6-6	NA	NA	TRBJ1-2	CASQGAGGYTF	TGTGCCAGCCAGGGAGCGGGGGGCTACACCTTC
TRBV6-1	NA	NA	TRBJ1-4	CASTGMSANEKLFF	TGTGCCAGCACCGGGATGAGCGCTAATGAAAAACTGTTTTTT
TRBV7-9	NA	NA	TRBJ1-4	CASSKVQANEKLFF	TGTGCCAGCAGCAAGGTACAGGCCAATGAAAAACTGTTTTTT
TRBV27	NA	TRBD1	TRBJ2-7	CASSSGQGADWEQYF	TGTGCCAGCAGTTCAGGACAGGGGGCCGATTGGGAGCAGTACTTC
TRBV6-1	NA	NA	TRBJ2-7	CASSQGRTVHREQYF	TGTGCCAGCAGCCAAGGAAGGACGGTCCACCGGGAGCAGTACTTC
TRBV12-3/TRBV12-4	NA	NA	TRBJ2-1	CASAAIPNEQFF	TGTGCCAGCGCTGCCATCCCCAATGAGCAGTTCTTC
TRBV19	NA	TRBD1	TRBJ1-1	CASSIKNRGQTEAFF	TGTGCCAGTAGTATTAAAAACAGGGGGCAAACTGAAGCTTTCTTT
TRBV7-8	many	TRBD1	TRBJ1-1	CASSLSGGQGMNTEAFF	TGTGCCAGCAGCTTAAGTGGGGGACAGGGGATGAACACTGAAGCTTTCTTT
TRBV7-9	NA	TRBD1	TRBJ2-7	CASSITGGGDPYEQYF	TGTGCCAGCAGCATTACAGGGGGTGGGGACCCCTACGAGCAGTACTTC
TRBV11-1	few	NA	TRBJ2-3	CASSLVGRRTDTQYF	TGTGCCAGCAGCTTAGTAGGCAGGCGGACAGATACGCAGTATTTT
TRBV12-3/TRBV12-4	NA	NA	TRBJ2-2	CASREGGYTGELFF	TGTGCCAGCAGGGAGGGGGGGTACACCGGGGAGCTGTTTTTT
TRBV20-1	NA	NA	TRBJ1-6	CSARSDGSADNSPLHF	TGCAGTGCCCGGTCGGATGGTTCGGCAGACAATTCACCCCTCCACTTT
TRBV24-1	NA	NA	TRBJ1-2	CATSVGGASGGYTF	TGTGCCACCAGTGTTGGGGGGGCGAGCGGTGGCTACACCTTC
TRBV20-1	few	NA	TRBJ2-1	CSARGLNNEQFF	TGCAGTGCTAGAGGACTTAACAATGAGCAGTTCTTC
TRBV15	once	TRBD1	TRBJ1-2	CATGTGANYGYTF	TGTGCCACCGGAACAGGGGCTAACTATGGCTACACCTTC
TRBV7-2	many	TRBD2	TRBJ2-7	CASSFVRGEFEQYF	TGTGCCAGCAGCTTCGTGCGGGGGGAGTTCGAGCAGTACTTC
TRBV12-3/TRBV12-4	NA	NA	TRBJ2-3	CASSLGVIPGTSEYF	TGTGCCAGCAGTTTGGGCGTGATACCCGGGACTTCCGAATATTTT
TRBV27	few	NA	TRBJ1-5	CASSLWGGPQHF	TGTGCCAGCAGTTTATGGGGTGGGCCCCAGCATTTT
TRBV6-4	NA	TRBD1	TRBJ1-1	CASRGTGYENTEAFF	TGTGCCAGCAGAGGGACAGGGTACGAGAACACTGAAGCTTTCTTT
TRBV19	NA	NA	TRBJ2-2	CVSLVSTNTGELFF	TGTGTCAGCTTAGTCAGCACGAACACCGGGGAGCTGTTTTTT